This TCR beta chain is drawn from a study of Ad26.COV2.S vaccination and SARS-CoV-2 variants. V was trimmed by 5 bases and J by 7 bases, leaving 11 bases between them. Looked up from germline, CDR1 is LNHDA and CDR2 is SQIVND (reference sequence). The CDR3 spans 12 residues. Points from the study as a whole: Recipients of either vaccine or placebo displayed similar breadth of non-spike TCRs. Substantial breadth was reported for post-vaccination spike-specific CD8+ and CD4+ T cells.

A note on this clone: The antigen is undetermined.

Assay used: immunoSEQ multiplex PCR; TCRdb lists only in-frame clones, some missing. The sample lists around 340,000 clones, about nine tenths seen once, with 6.4% in the top ten. Treatment noted: roughly 18 received Ad26.COV2.S at low or high dose, single or two shots; roughly five received placebo; per-sample allocation not given. Sampling happened 63 days after the first vaccine or placebo injection. Participants' vaccine, an Ad26 vector, delivered Wuhan-strain SARS-CoV-2 spike. Here the sequenced sample was peripheral blood, taken in a trial of Ad26.COV2.S vaccine versus placebo. The chain carries TRBV19 and TRBJ1-1, with D hard to call. This TCR was sampled from a person aged 18-65 years who received the Ad26.COV2.S COVID-19 vaccine or a placebo. DNA for the CDR3: TGTGCCAGTAGTGAGACCCCGCATGAAGCTTTCTTT. Translating it yields CASSETPHEAFF.